Listed below are T cell receptor beta chains from one sample, sequenced in a study of neoadjuvant anti-PD-1 for oral cavity cancer. The protocol was immunoSEQ multiplex PCR, while the TCRdb copy is restricted to in-frame clones and leaves out a portion. The sample has thousands of clones; over 70% are singletons. The sample consisted of PBMCs, taken after nivolumab (anti-PD-1) treatment. These receptors all come from a person between 35 and 79 years old with oral cavity squamous cell carcinoma. Both conserved end residues are part of each CDR3. D genes are given only for firm matches. Clone size is stated in some rows and not others, as once, few, many or a class when expanded.

v_gene	d_gene	abundance	j_gene	CDR3nt	CDR3aa
TRBV5-6	.	once	TRBJ2-3	TGTGCCAGCACCATGACACGTAACACAGATACGCAGTATTTT	CASTMTRNTDTQYF
TRBV6-1	.	.	TRBJ2-1	TGTGCCAGCAGCCTGCGTGGCAGGGAGTACGATGAGCAGTTCTTC	CASSLRGREYDEQFF
TRBV5-1	TRBD1	.	TRBJ1-1	TGCGCCAGCAGCGGTCGACAGGGGAACACTGAAGCTTTCTTT	CASSGRQGNTEAFF
TRBV19	.	.	TRBJ1-5	TGTGCCAGTAGTATGTTTGAGGGGAGCTATCAGCCCCAGCATTTT	CASSMFEGSYQPQHF
TRBV6-5	TRBD2	.	TRBJ2-2	TGTGCCAGCAGTTGGGGACTAGCGGTCGCCGGGGAGCTGTTTTTT	CASSWGLAVAGELFF
TRBV7-9	TRBD1	.	TRBJ1-6	TGTGCCAGCAGCTTAGTGCTGGGCGGGACAGGGGCCAATTCACCCCTCCACTTT	CASSLVLGGTGANSPLHF
TRBV7-8	.	.	TRBJ1-2	TGTGCCAGCAGCTCTGACACAAACTATGGCTACACCTTC	CASSSDTNYGYTF
TRBV6-5	.	.	TRBJ2-5	TGTGCCAGCAGTGGCCGAAATGCCCAGTACTTC	CASSGRNAQYF
TRBV28	TRBD1	.	TRBJ1-2	TGTGCCAGCAGTACAGGGGGCACCTTCTACACCTTC	CASSTGGTFYTF
TRBV6-5	.	few	TRBJ1-6	TGTGCCAGCAGCCTACAGGGCAGGAATTCACCCCTCCACTTT	CASSLQGRNSPLHF
TRBV6-1	.	once	TRBJ1-6	TGTGCCAGCAGTGCCAGGGAGGGCCGTAATTCACCCCTCCACTTT	CASSAREGRNSPLHF
TRBV5-5	.	.	TRBJ2-3	TGTGCCAGCAGCTTCCGGGCCCCAGCTTCGGAGTATTTT	CASSFRAPASEYF
TRBV9	.	.	TRBJ2-3	TGTGCCAGCAGCGTCCGGGGACTCTTCACAGATACGCAGTATTTT	CASSVRGLFTDTQYF
TRBV19	.	.	TRBJ1-2	TGTGCCAGTAGTACGGACCCCTATGGCTACACCTTC	CASSTDPYGYTF
TRBV5-1	.	.	TRBJ2-5	TGCGCCAGCAGAGGCGAGGGGCTCGGATTTCAAGAGACCCAGTACTTC	CASRGEGLGFQETQYF
TRBV19	.	.	TRBJ1-5	TGTGCCAGTAGCCCCGGGACACTTCTGAGGAATCAGCCCCAGCATTTT	CASSPGTLLRNQPQHF
TRBV5-4	.	.	TRBJ2-7	TGTGCCAGCAGCTTTGCCCGGGACTTCTACGAGCAGTACTTC	CASSFARDFYEQYF
TRBV27	TRBD2	.	TRBJ2-2	TGTGCCAGCAGTACCCTAGCGGTCGGGTACGCGAACACCGGGGAGCTGTTTTTT	CASSTLAVGYANTGELFF
TRBV25-1	TRBD2	few	TRBJ2-7	TGTGCCAGCAGTGAAAAGGGACTAGCAGACTACGAGCAGTACTTC	CASSEKGLADYEQYF
TRBV29-1	.	.	TRBJ2-2	TGCAGCGTTGATAAGGGGACATTGGGGGGGACCGCCGGGGAGCTGTTTTTT	CSVDKGTLGGTAGELFF
TRBV5-1	.	.	TRBJ2-7	TGCGCCAGCAGCTTGGATCTATACGAGCAGTACTTC	CASSLDLYEQYF
TRBV7-9	TRBD1	few	TRBJ1-2	TGTGCCAGCAGCGAACAGGGGCTCTATGGCTACACCTTC	CASSEQGLYGYTF
TRBV4-1	TRBD2	.	TRBJ2-1	TGCGCCAGCAGCCTCCGGGAGGGGGCCTACAATGAGCAGTTCTTC	CASSLREGAYNEQFF
TRBV6-6	.	.	TRBJ1-1	TGTGCCAGCAGTGGGGGGGATACGAACACTGAAGCTTTCTTT	CASSGGDTNTEAFF
TRBV28	.	once	TRBJ2-7	TGTGCCAGCCTCCGAGGAAGCTACGAGCAGTACTTC	CASLRGSYEQYF
TRBV4-1	.	.	TRBJ1-2	TGCGCCAGCAGCCAGGCCGACGGGGGAGGAGATGGCTACACCTTC	CASSQADGGGDGYTF
TRBV29-1	.	.	TRBJ2-2	TGCAGCGCACTAGTTATCACCGGGGAGCTGTTTTTT	CSALVITGELFF
TRBV28	TRBD1	few	TRBJ1-1	TGTGCCAGCGCCCGGGACAGGGTCACTGAAGCTTTCTTT	CASARDRVTEAFF
TRBV2	.	.	TRBJ2-6	TGTGCCAGCAGCACAGGGTCTGGGGCCAACGTCCTGACTTTC	CASSTGSGANVLTF
TRBV5-5	TRBD1	once	TRBJ2-5	TGTGCCAGCAGCCCGGGGGACAGGGGGTTTCAAGAGACCCAGTACTTC	CASSPGDRGFQETQYF
TRBV2	.	.	TRBJ2-2	TGTGCCAGCGCCGAGTCGGTTAACACCGGGGAGCTGTTTTTT	CASAESVNTGELFF
TRBV6-1	.	.	TRBJ2-1	TGTGCCAGCAGTCCCGAGGGAGACAGGTGGACTGAGCAGTTCTTC	CASSPEGDRWTEQFF
TRBV6-1	.	.	TRBJ2-2	TGTGCCAGCATCCTGGGAGGGGGGGCGAGCGGGGAGCTGTTTTTT	CASILGGGASGELFF
TRBV27	.	.	TRBJ1-6	TGTGCCAGCAGTTTATCCACGGGCGCTCGGGGTTCACCCCTCCACTTT	CASSLSTGARGSPLHF
TRBV2	.	.	TRBJ1-1	TGTGCCAGCAGTGAAGCGCTGGGGGCCCCTGGAGCTTTCTTT	CASSEALGAPGAFF
TRBV7-2	.	.	TRBJ1-2	TGTGCCAGCAGCTTAGAACAGGGAGCGGGCGGCTACACCTTC	CASSLEQGAGGYTF
TRBV5-5	.	.	TRBJ2-1	TGTGCCAGCAGCTCCCTGCAGGCATGGGGGAACCATGAGCAGTTCTTC	CASSSLQAWGNHEQFF
TRBV7-8	.	.	TRBJ1-1	TGTGCCAGCCGAAGGGCTTCGAACACTGAAGCTTTCTTT	CASRRASNTEAFF
TRBV5-6	.	.	TRBJ1-2	TGTGCCAGCAGCTTGGTGGCTACTAACTATGGCTACACCTTC	CASSLVATNYGYTF
TRBV19	TRBD1	.	TRBJ2-7	TGTGCCAGTAGTATAGCCAGGGGGAGCTCCTACGAGCAGTACTTC	CASSIARGSSYEQYF
TRBV6-4	TRBD1	.	TRBJ1-1	TGTGCCAGCAGTGACAGGGGACAGGGTAAATCGAACACTGAAGCTTTCTTT	CASSDRGQGKSNTEAFF
TRBV5-4	TRBD1	.	TRBJ2-7	TGTGCCAGCAGCTCGGACAGGGCCCGCGAGCAGTACTTC	CASSSDRAREQYF
TRBV11-1	TRBD1	.	TRBJ1-6	TGTGCCAGCAGCCAGGCCGGCGGCAGGGGGAGCTCCTATAATTCACCCCTCCACTTT	CASSQAGGRGSSYNSPLHF
TRBV25-1	.	.	TRBJ1-5	TGTGCCAGCAGTGAACCCGGGAAGGCTCAGCCCCAGCATTTT	CASSEPGKAQPQHF
TRBV7-3	TRBD1	.	TRBJ2-5	TGTGCCAGCAGCTCGTCTCGTGGGACAGGAGTTGGAGAGACCCAGTACTTC	CASSSSRGTGVGETQYF
TRBV15	TRBD2	.	TRBJ2-7	TGTGCCACCAGCAGATACCCGGGGGGGGGCTACGAGCAGTACTTC	CATSRYPGGGYEQYF
TRBV18	.	.	TRBJ1-1	TGTGCCAGCTCAAGGTCCAGGGAGACCACTGAAGCTTTCTTT	CASSRSRETTEAFF
TRBV9	TRBD2	.	TRBJ2-3	TGTGCCAGCAGCGCCGCCCCTACGGGAGGGTTAGATACGCAGTATTTT	CASSAAPTGGLDTQYF
TRBV29-1	TRBD1	few	TRBJ2-2	TGCAGCGTTGCGGGACAGGGGGCGGTCGGGGAGCTGTTTTTT	CSVAGQGAVGELFF
TRBV10-2	.	.	TRBJ1-2	TGCGCCAGCAGTGAGTCGACGGGGGGCACCTATGGCTACACCTTC	CASSESTGGTYGYTF
TRBV7-9	.	.	TRBJ2-2	TGTGCCAGCAGCTCCTACAGTGACACCGGGGAGCTGTTTTTT	CASSSYSDTGELFF
TRBV27	.	.	TRBJ2-2	TGTGCCAGCAGTTTACGGGCCGCCGGGGAGCTGTTTTTT	CASSLRAAGELFF
TRBV6-1	.	.	TRBJ2-6	TGTGCCAGCAGTGAAAACTCTGGGGCCAACGTCCTGACTTTC	CASSENSGANVLTF
TRBV5-1	.	once	TRBJ1-3	TGCGCCAGCAGCTTGGTAGGGGAAAACACCATATATTTT	CASSLVGENTIYF
TRBV15	.	.	TRBJ1-3	TGTGCCACCAGCAGAGATTCGGGGCGAGGAAACACCATATATTTT	CATSRDSGRGNTIYF
TRBV12-5	.	few	TRBJ1-1	TGTGCTAGTGGTTTGGTGAACACTGAAGCTTTCTTT	CASGLVNTEAFF
TRBV11-2	.	.	TRBJ1-1	TGTGCCAGCAGCTTAGCAGCGGGCGTGAACACTGAAGCTTTCTTT	CASSLAAGVNTEAFF
TRBV5-6	.	.	TRBJ1-1	TGTGCCAGCAGCCCCGGGGGCTACACTGAAGCTTTCTTT	CASSPGGYTEAFF
TRBV4-1	.	.	TRBJ2-7	TGCGCCAGCAGCCACGGGCCCTCCTACGAGCAGTACTTC	CASSHGPSYEQYF